This T cell receptor (beta chain) is drawn from a study of CXCR3-negative and CXCR3-positive naive CD8 T cells. UMI labels and 5' RACE were used to prepare the TRB cDNA libraries. TCRdb re-called the 5' RACE reads, yielding one record per CDR3 amino acid sequence without DNA. The sample shows fewer than 80,000 distinct CDR3 sequences, and approximately 1.5% sits with its ten largest clones. Study observations and caveats: Similar TRBV-TRBJ usage was seen in naive cells (both CXCR3-negative and CXCR3-positive), but memory cells differed. In both naive subsets diversity was comparably high, whereas memory CD8+ cells showed much lower diversity.

Triplicate sorts of some 300,000 cells per CD8+ subset. CDR1 SGHRS and CDR2 YFSETQ come from the germline V gene. There are 15 residues in the CDR3. Points on this clonotype: Its specificity is not known.

The chain carries TRBV5-1 and TRBJ2-7; TCRdb's assignment of TRBD1 cannot be checked, as there is no DNA. The sequence derives from a human donor in good health. Some clones in this sample may be carry-over from other donors' samples. The sequencing sample was made of naive CXCR3- CD8+ T cells from blood. Subset of the sample: CD45RO-CCR7+CD27+CD95- naive CD8+ T cells lacking CXCR3 (TNR3-). CDR3 loop: CASSLGTALSYEQYF.